The clone carrying this TCR beta chain was recorded once. What it recognizes is unknown. This record belongs to a study of shared clonotypes between healthy human individuals. The CDR3 runs to 14 residues. Germline loops: CDR1 MDHEN, CDR2 SYDVKM. J gave up 3 bases and V 6 bases, and 2 bases lay outside the gene matches. Broader study findings: It was the non-shared clonotypes that had lower generation probabilities than clonotypes shared by all four donors. It was anticipated that sequencing depth would influence how many clonotypes donors shared.

Method: immunoSEQ multiplex PCR; TCRdb's copy keeps in-frame clones and lacks some. The sample holds 2 million to 3 million clones; roughly 93% are singletons and the top ten take 0.36%. This sequence joins TRBV28 and TRBJ2-1; the match to TRBD1 covers 10 bases. The origin of this receptor is a man aged 18 to 29 in good health. Some clones in this sample may be carry-over from other donors' samples. Material for sequencing was naive CD4+ T cells from PBMCs. The subset is: CD45RA+ positively selected. CDR3 sequence: CASSRDRGYNEQFF. The CDR3 nucleotides read TGTGCCAGCAGCCGGGACAGGGGCTACAATGAGCAGTTCTTC. The full variable domain, in which reference TRBV28 and TRBJ2-1 provide the parts outside the CDR3, is DVKVTQSSRYLVKRTGEKVFLECVQDMDHENMFWYRQDPGLGLRLIYFSYDVKMKEKGDIPEGYSVSREKKERFSLILESASTNQTSMYLCASSRDRGYNEQFFGPGTRLTVL.